This TCR beta chain comes out of a study of a mutant IDH1 vaccine in newly diagnosed glioma. V gave up 1 base and J gave up 4 bases; unmatched junction bases: 6. Germline V gives CDR1 SGHTA, CDR2 FQGNSA. The CDR3 spans 15 residues. Clones were read by immunoSEQ multiplex PCR, and TCRdb kept only the in-frame ones, dropping some. The table shows 45,000 to 55,000 clones, with 79% occurring only once. Details on this clone: The antigen is unknown.

Described time point: week 35, safety follow-up. Topical imiquimod accompanied each vaccine dose, which consisted of 300 ug of mutant IDH1 20-mer peptide. The rearrangement links TRBV7-2 to TRBJ2-5, with 7 bases aligning to TRBD1. This specimen was PBMCs, taken from a glioma patient whose treatment included an IDH1 peptide vaccine. This receptor was taken from a man in his forties with glioma. The CDR3 is CASSLEGQVGETQYF. DNA of the CDR3: TGTGCCAGCAGCTTAGAAGGACAGGTCGGAGAGACCCAGTACTTC.